Following are 15 T cell receptor beta chains from one sample sequenced in a study of blood T cells in healthy people across ages. A second PCR of about 7 to 11 cycles used a sample-barcoded 5' primer and a J-beta primer mix. From the 5' RACE reads, TCRdb called clonotypes with MiXCR, one entry per CDR3 protein. The profile shows about 1,500,000 distinct CDR3 sequences, 28% of them singletons. The sample was blood. The source is a woman younger than 45 in good health.

This clonotype was observed a few times. The germline gene is not matched at one end of the junction; a read error may be the cause. This chain joins TRBV24-1 and TRBJ2-3; 7 bases are shared with TRBD2. CDR3 length: 14 residues. In germline, CDR1 is KGHDR, CDR2 SFDVKD. The CDR3 DNA is TGTGCCCCCAGCCCGGGGGGTGAGGGAGATACGCAGTATTTT. Encoded protein: CAPSPGGEGDTQYF.

V is TRBV20-1 and J is TRBJ1-1; D is uncertain. Per germline, CDR1 DFQATT and CDR2 SNEGSKA (reference sequence). This CDR3 spans 18 amino acids. CDR3 protein: CRPAQNLFDPSRYTEAFF. In DNA form, the CDR3 reads TGCCGACCCGCCCAGAACCTATTCGACCCCTCAAGGTACACTGAAGCTTTCTTT.

The table lists this clonotype with a few counts. V is TRBV20-1 and J is TRBJ2-1; D gene ambiguous. V lost 2 bases and J 4 bases, leaving 9 bases between the germline ends. The length of the CDR3 is 13 residues. Germline lookup yields CDR1 DFQATT and CDR2 SNEGSKA (reference sequence). This CDR3 reads CSARPAQYNEQFF. The CDR3 DNA reads as TGCAGTGCTAGACCTGCCCAATACAATGAGCAGTTCTTC.

This clonotype was seen a handful of times. The chain links TRBV5-1 to TRBJ1-2; no clear D. This CDR3 has 14 amino acids. V lost 6 bases and J lost 4, with 16 bases in between. Germline V gene data show CDR1 as SGHRS and CDR2 as YFSETQ. The CDR3 nucleotides are TGCGCCAGCACCCCTCGGGAGGGTCCCTATGGCTACACCTTC. Amino acid sequence: CASTPREGPYGYTF.

Note on this clonotype: An end of the junction does not agree with germline; a read error may underlie this. V is TRBV4-3 and J is TRBJ2-1; 8 bases match TRBD2. The CDR3 has 16 amino acids. Germline V gene data show CDR1 as LGHNA and CDR2 as YSLEER. CDR3 coding DNA: TGCACCAGCAGCCAAGATTCGGGACTAGGAGCTAATGAGCAGTTCTTC. Translated: CTSSQDSGLGANEQFF.

V usage is TRBV11-2 and J usage is TRBJ2-5, with D perhaps matching TRBD2 (5 bases). Germline V gene data show CDR1 as SGHAT and CDR2 as FQNNGV. V lost 5 bases and J lost 2, with 12 bases in between. CDR3 size: 14 residues. The CDR3 DNA sequence: TGTGCCAGCAGCGTTACTAGGGCTCAAGAGACCCAGTACTTC. This translates into CASSVTRAQETQYF. Drawing the rest from reference TRBV11-2 and TRBJ2-5, the complete variable domain is EAGVAQSPRYKIIEKRQSVAFWCNPISGHATLYWYQQILGQGPKLLIQFQNNGVVDDSQLPKDRFSAERLKGVDSTLKIQPAKLEDSAVYLCASSVTRAQETQYFGPGTRLLVL.

This clonotype showed up just a few times. V and J are TRBV7-2 and TRBJ2-5; D is uncertain. Between the trimmed V and J ends, which lost 1 base and 2 bases, there was a span of 14 bases. CDR3 length: 16 amino acids. The germline V gene has CDR1 SGHTA and CDR2 FQGNSA. CDR3 protein: CASSLGSRKGQETQYF. Here the CDR3 DNA reads TGTGCCAGCAGCTTAGGGTCGAGGAAGGGTCAAGAGACCCAGTACTTC.

This rearrangement joins TRBV5-1 to TRBJ1-2; maybe TRBD1 (5 bases). V was clipped by 1 base and J by 6 bases, with 10 bases between them. Per germline, CDR1 SGHRS and CDR2 YFSETQ. The CDR3 contains 13 residues. Written as DNA, the CDR3 is TGCGCCAGCAGCTTGAGGGGCAGCCATGGCTACACCTTC. Translation gives CASSLRGSHGYTF.

This clonotype was counted a single time. The CDR3 sequence: CASSSEIDREPTDTQYF. The CDR3 region has the DNA TGTGCCAGCAGCTCAGAAATAGACAGGGAGCCTACAGATACGCAGTATTTT. The V gene is TRBV21-1, the J gene TRBJ2-3; the table's D call, TRBD1, has no DNA check behind it. TRBV21-1 is an annotated pseudogene. This CDR3 is 17 amino acids long.

Regarding this clonotype: Relative to the germline gene, one junction end is altered; a read error may explain this. The V gene is TRBV12-3 or TRBV12-4, the J gene TRBJ2-5; TRBD2 matches at 10 bases. This CDR3 comprises 16 residues. The CDR3 DNA is TGTGTCAGCAGTTTAAGCCCTAGCGGGAGTCAAGAGACCCAGTACTTC. Residues: CVSSLSPSGSQETQYF.

A note on this clonotype: This sequence may be a read error, since a much larger clone differs from it by one base. The genes are TRBV5-1 and TRBJ2-7; the D gene is possibly TRBD1 (6 bases). The CDR3 contains 12 residues. Germline assignment: CDR1 SGHRS and CDR2 YFSETQ. V was trimmed by 6 bases and J by 2 bases, leaving 9 bases between them. CDR3 DNA sequence: TGCGCCAGCATGGACAGTACCTACGAGCAGTACTTC. It specifies CASMDSTYEQYF.

The V and J genes are TRBV7-9 and TRBJ2-7; 9 positions agree with TRBD2. V lost 3 bases, J lost 2 bases, and 2 bases stayed unmatched. The germline V gene encodes CDR1 SEHNR and CDR2 FQNEAQ (reference sequence). The CDR3 contains 14 residues. Here the CDR3 reads CASSFEREAYEQYF. The CDR3 DNA reads TGTGCCAGCAGCTTTGAGCGGGAGGCCTACGAGCAGTACTTC.

This clonotype was counted ten times or more. V usage is TRBV12-3 or TRBV12-4 and J usage is TRBJ2-6; D uncertain. The CDR3 is made up of 15 amino acids. Between the trimmed V and J ends, which lost 2 bases and 0 bases, there was a span of 5 bases. For the CDR3, the DNA is TGTGCCAGCAGTTTAATCAGCTCTGGGGCCAACGTCCTGACTTTC. It yields the protein CASSLISSGANVLTF.

There are a few counts of this clonotype. This chain uses TRBV7-2 with TRBJ2-4; D possibly corresponds to TRBD1 (6 bases). Germline CDR1 and CDR2: SGHTA and FQGNSA. V lost 2 bases and J 11 bases, leaving 19 bases between the germline ends. There are 15 residues in the CDR3. This CDR3 reads CASSLRGTPGSVQYF. CDR3 DNA sequence: TGTGCCAGCAGCTTAAGGGGGACCCCGGGGTCTGTTCAGTACTTC.

In this sample, this clonotype turned up a few times. CDR3 DNA: TGTGCCAGCAGCTCCAGCGGGGGGGGTGAAGCTTTCTTT. Protein: CASSSSGGGEAFF. V is TRBV6-5 and J is TRBJ1-1; TRBD1 is a possible D gene (5 bases). With 6 bases removed from V and 7 bases from J, the gap between germline ends came to 15 bases. Germline values: CDR1 MNHEY, CDR2 SVGAGI. The CDR3 spans 13 residues.